This TCR beta chain derives from a study of cytomegalovirus exposure and HLA in healthy donors. Turning to the study itself: The Caucasian-associated ancestry cluster contained 75% to 85% of the 398 genotyped donors. Whole-study findings and limits: A few CMV-associated chains proved CMV antigen-specific in vitro. The study designated fewer than 200 TCR beta chains cytomegalovirus-associated.

With 2 bases removed from V and 5 bases from J, the gap between germline ends came to 13 bases. The CDR3 runs to 14 residues. Germline lookup yields CDR1 SGHDT and CDR2 YYEEEE. In the PCR, 60 Vbeta and 13 Jbeta primers were used. Clones were read by immunoSEQ multiplex PCR, and TCRdb kept only the in-frame ones, dropping some. The sample contains around 98,000 clones, roughly four fifths of which appear only once. The CMV serostatus of this donor went unrecorded. A note on this clone: Antigen specificity is unknown.

Source material: PBMCs. The receptor was isolated from a human donor in good health. The chain recombines TRBV5-6 with TRBJ1-1, with a weak D call TRBD1 (5 bases). The CDR3 sequence: CASSFGTGGTEAFF. For the CDR3, the DNA is TGTGCCAGCAGCTTCGGGACGGGGGGGACTGAAGCTTTCTTT. Drawing the rest from reference TRBV5-6 and TRBJ1-1, the complete variable domain is DAGVTQSPTHLIKTRGQQVTLRCSPKSGHDTVSWYQQALGQGPQFIFQYYEEEERQRGNFPDRFSGHQFPNYSSELNVNALLLGDSALYLCASSFGTGGTEAFFGQGTRLTVV.